This entry lists 10 T cell receptor beta chains sequenced from one sample in a study of CD8 T cells in ankylosing spondylitis. A single record per CDR3 protein comes from TCRdb applying MiXCR to the 5' RACE reads. The sample gives about 240,000 distinct CDR3 sequences, under 8.5% of which show up once; more than 4% is in the top ten. Sequenced material: blood, either unsorted or a sorted T cell fraction (not recorded which). The receptors were gathered from a female donor with ankylosing spondylitis or in good health (not recorded which).

This clonotype was seen at least ten times. This chain connects TRBV7-2 to TRBJ2-3; 14 positions agree with TRBD2. This CDR3 region has 16 residues. Unmatched junction bases numbered 6, after V lost 4 bases and J lost 6 bases. Germline V CDR1 and CDR2: SGHTA, FQGNSA. The CDR3 loop reads CASSWLTSGRGDTQYF. In DNA form, the CDR3 reads TGTGCCAGCAGCTGGCTGACTAGCGGGAGGGGGGATACGCAGTATTTT.

This clonotype was counted at least ten times. CDR3 nucleotide sequence: TGTGCCAGCAGTACGACAAGTAGGGGTGGGTCCTACGAGCAGTACTTC. It is translated as CASSTTSRGGSYEQYF. The chain combines TRBV6-6 with TRBJ2-7; maybe TRBD1 (5 bases). Germline V CDR1 and CDR2: MNHNY, SVGAGI (reference sequence). Between the trimmed V and J ends, which lost 5 bases and 1 base, there was a span of 18 bases. The CDR3 has 16 residues.

Of note for this clonotype: A much larger clone differs from this one at a single base, so this may be a read error. The gene calls are TRBV9 and TRBJ2-1, with D perhaps TRBD1 (6 bases). This CDR3 is built from 13 residues. CDR1 is SGDLS and CDR2 is YYNGEE in the germline V gene. The germline V and J ends were trimmed by 4 bases and 8 bases, with 13 bases remaining between them. The CDR3, as DNA: TGTGCCAGCAGCCGGGACGACAGGTATGAGCAGTTCTTC. Its protein product is CASSRDDRYEQFF.

This clonotype appeared many times. The rearrangement links TRBV2 to TRBJ2-7; D gene uncertain. Germline CDR1 is SNHLY and CDR2 is FYNNEI. V lost 5 bases, J lost 4 bases, and 6 bases lay in between. This CDR3 comprises 11 residues. The CDR3 protein is CASSTIYEQYF. DNA of the CDR3: TGTGCCAGCAGTACAATTTACGAGCAGTACTTC.

This clonotype occurred many times. The rearrangement joins TRBV20-1 to TRBJ2-2, with D perhaps being TRBD1 or TRBD2 (6 bases each). The CDR3 sequence is 16 residues long. Trimming left V 0 bases short and J 4 bases short, with 15 bases between. The germline CDR1 and CDR2 sequences are DFQATT and SNEGSKA (reference sequence). CDR3 in amino acids: CSARDPGGRGTGELFF. The CDR3, as DNA: TGCAGTGCTAGAGATCCCGGGGGCCGGGGCACCGGGGAGCTGTTTTTT.

This clonotype was seen many times. The chain recombines TRBV12-3 or TRBV12-4 with TRBJ1-2, with D possibly TRBD1 on 5 matching bases. Trimming took off 3 bases at V and 7 bases at J, with 24 bases between the two ends. This CDR3 comprises 17 residues. The CDR3 reads CASSFGTGLNAGSGYTF. In DNA, the CDR3 is TGTGCCAGCAGTTTTGGGACTGGGCTTAACGCGGGTTCTGGCTACACCTTC.

V gene TRBV12-3 or TRBV12-4 combines with J gene TRBJ1-1, with D unclear. The CDR3 is made up of 13 amino acids. V lost 5 bases to trimming and J lost 1 base, with 8 bases between them. The CDR3 is CASSKVKNTEAFF. In nucleotides, the CDR3 is TGTGCCAGCAGTAAAGTAAAGAACACTGAAGCTTTCTTT.

Ten or more counts support this clonotype. The chain combines TRBV25-1 with TRBJ2-2; 10 positions match TRBD1. Per germline, CDR1 MGHDK and CDR2 SYGVNS. With 6 bases clipped from V and 5 bases from J, the junction kept 3 bases outside the gene matches. The CDR3 sequence is 14 residues long. The CDR3 region is CASRGQGTTGELFF. The CDR3 DNA reads TGTGCCAGCAGGGGACAGGGGACGACCGGGGAGCTGTTTTTT.

This sequence joins TRBV7-9 and TRBJ1-3; TRBD1 matches 7 bases. This CDR3 spans 13 amino acids. Germline lookup yields CDR1 SEHNR and CDR2 FQNEAQ (reference sequence). With V trimmed by 5 bases and J by 5 bases, 3 bases remained unmatched. For the CDR3, the DNA is TGTGCCAGCAGCGCGGGACAGCGAAACACCATATATTTT. Translated, it gives CASSAGQRNTIYF.

At least ten counts were recorded for this clonotype. The chain joins TRBV20-1 to TRBJ2-2, with 10 bases identical to TRBD2. The ends lost 3 bases at V and 4 bases at J; junction bases unmatched: 2. The CDR3 loop spans 14 amino acids. The germline V gene has CDR1 DFQATT and CDR2 SNEGSKA (reference sequence). The DNA of the CDR3 is TGCAGTGCTAGTCGGACTAGCGGCACCGGGGAGCTGTTTTTT. Residues: CSASRTSGTGELFF.